The clone carrying this TCR beta chain was observed once. These data are taken from a study of blood T cell repertoires in COVID-19. For the study at large: Material from acute and convalescent COVID-19 was sourced from the United States, Italy and Spain. T cells, B-cell-depleted T cells, or PBMCs provided the cDNA or gDNA that served as material.

Germline values: CDR1 GTSNPN, CDR2 SVGIG (reference sequence). With 3 bases removed from V and 0 bases from J, the gap between germline ends came to 24 bases. The CDR3 has 19 residues. Authors' methods: Amplifying reference gene primers gave estimates of nucleated cell counts. Measured with immunoSEQ multiplex PCR; TCRdb has only the in-frame clones, and not every one. V and J calls and clone size are as listed in that table; D and trimming were resolved from the DNA. The sample consists of about 120,000 clones, about nine tenths of them appearing once. This chain uses TRBV30 with TRBJ2-1, with D perhaps TRBD1 (6 bases). Sequencing was carried out using peripheral blood. This TCR was recovered from a woman between 50 and 59 years old with acute or convalescent COVID-19. The CDR3 region is CAWRGWAGESSSSYNEQFF. The CDR3 coding sequence is TGTGCCTGGAGAGGGTGGGCAGGGGAATCCTCGAGCTCCTACAATGAGCAGTTCTTC.